Listed here are 10 T cell receptor beta chains from one sample, sequenced in a study of T-cell reconstitution after alpha-beta-depleted transplantation in children. Unique molecular identifiers were incorporated into the prepared TCRbeta library. TCRdb itself ran the PCR reads through MiXCR, one entry per CDR3 protein. The sample records 500,000 or so distinct CDR3 sequences, roughly 33% being singletons. The material was PBMCs from the stem cell graft donor, obtained from the stem cell graft. The source is a human donor who donated a stem cell graft to a child with aplastic anemia.

V usage is TRBV4-2 and J usage is TRBJ2-2; unclear D gene. Germline V CDR1 and CDR2: LGHNA, YNFKEQ. V lost 0 bases, J lost 6 bases, and 11 bases lay in between. This CDR3 comprises 15 residues. The CDR3 sequence: CASSQERSTAGELFF. The CDR3 DNA follows: TGTGCCAGCAGCCAAGAGAGGTCTACAGCCGGGGAGCTGTTTTTT.

The chain carries TRBV5-1 and TRBJ2-7, with 9 bases aligning to TRBD2. Trimming removed 3 bases from V and 6 bases from J; junction bases left unmatched: 7. The CDR3 covers 14 residues. The V gene's germline CDR1 is SGHRS and CDR2 YFSETQ. The CDR3 protein is CASSSRLAEGEQYF. Here the CDR3 DNA reads TGCGCCAGCAGCTCGCGACTAGCGGAGGGCGAGCAGTACTTC.

The chain combines TRBV6-5 with TRBJ2-1; 9 bases map to TRBD1. This CDR3 has 16 residues. Germline loops: CDR1 MNHEY, CDR2 SVGAGI. Trimming cost V 5 bases and J 6 bases; bases outside gene matches: 11. The CDR3 reads CASSPFGTGSRNEQFF. DNA of the CDR3: TGTGCCAGCAGTCCTTTCGGGACAGGGAGCCGCAATGAGCAGTTCTTC.

This clonotype has a handful of counts. V usage is TRBV12-3 or TRBV12-4 and J usage is TRBJ2-4; D possibly corresponds to TRBD2 (5 bases). The CDR3 totals 15 residues. V lost 3 bases and J lost 9, with 18 bases in between. CDR3 nucleotide sequence: TGTGCCAGCAGTTTCCGCGGTCCTAGCCCTAGCATTCAGTACTTC. The encoded protein is CASSFRGPSPSIQYF.

The rearrangement links TRBV2 to TRBJ2-3; weak D call: TRBD2 (6 bases). The CDR3 has 14 residues. The germline V and J ends were trimmed by 4 bases and 6 bases, with 14 bases remaining between them. Germline V gene data show CDR1 as SNHLY and CDR2 as FYNNEI. Here the CDR3 reads CASSGARGGDTQYF. DNA for the CDR3: TGTGCCAGCAGTGGTGCCCGTGGAGGGGATACGCAGTATTTT.

This chain uses TRBV7-9 with TRBJ2-3; perhaps TRBD2 as D (5 bases). Deletions cut 3 bases from V and 0 bases from J, with 10 bases between. This CDR3 spans 15 amino acids. Germline CDR1 and CDR2: SEHNR and FQNEAQ (reference sequence). CDR3 amino acids: CASSLWTSSTDTQYF. In nucleotides, the CDR3 is TGTGCCAGCAGCTTGTGGACTTCTAGCACAGATACGCAGTATTTT. Combining the CDR3 with reference TRBV7-9 and TRBJ2-3 gives the whole variable domain DTGVSQNPRHKITKRGQNVTFRCDPISEHNRLYWYRQTLGQGPEFLTYFQNEAQLEKSRLLSDRFSAERPKGSFSTLEIQRTEQGDSAMYLCASSLWTSSTDTQYFGPGTRLTVL.

A few counts support this clonotype. The CDR3 is CASSFMEQGAKKTQYF. Written as DNA, the CDR3 is TGTGCCAGCAGCTTCATGGAACAGGGGGCGAAAAAGACCCAGTACTTC. The V call is TRBV7-9, the J call TRBJ2-5; 9 bases line up with TRBD1. From germline, CDR1 is SEHNR and CDR2 FQNEAQ (reference sequence). The CDR3 is 16 amino acids. The J segment lost 6 bases and the V segment lost 3 bases, leaving 11 bases of the junction unmatched.

The chain recombines TRBV19 with TRBJ1-2; 8 nucleotides agree with TRBD1. The V gene's germline CDR1 is LNHDA and CDR2 SQIVND (reference sequence). V dropped 4 bases and J dropped 4; count of bases not matched to a gene: 14. The CDR3 has 17 residues. The CDR3 region is CASSTDRETFRGYGYTF. Written as DNA, the CDR3 is TGTGCCAGTAGTACGGACAGGGAGACCTTTAGAGGCTATGGCTACACCTTC.

This clonotype was found many times. The chain joins TRBV7-2 to TRBJ2-7, with TRBD2 identical over 10 bases. The V segment lost 3 bases and the J segment 3 bases; nucleotides outside the gene matches: 8. The CDR3 totals 16 residues. Germline lookup yields CDR1 SGHTA and CDR2 FQGNSA. The CDR3 region is CASSLSWTSGVYEQYF. In DNA form, the CDR3 reads TGTGCCAGCAGCTTGTCCTGGACTAGCGGAGTCTACGAGCAGTACTTC.

This rearrangement joins TRBV5-1 to TRBJ2-1; D not certain. CDR3 length: 12 residues. V dropped 5 bases and J dropped 10 bases, with 13 bases sitting between them. In germline, CDR1 is SGHRS, CDR2 YFSETQ. The CDR3 DNA sequence: TGCGCCAGCAGGACGGAGTTGGGGGAGCAGTTCTTC. Its protein is CASRTELGEQFF.